Below are 12 T cell receptor beta chains sequenced from a single sample in a study of blood T cell repertoires in COVID-19. The protocol was immunoSEQ multiplex PCR, while the TCRdb copy is restricted to in-frame clones and leaves out a portion. The sample has some 210,000 clones; 80% to 90% are singletons. The sequencing sample was made of peripheral blood. The receptors were sampled from a woman aged 45-65 years with active or convalescent COVID-19.

The chain couples TRBV7-9 to TRBJ2-1, with 7 bases matching TRBD1. With 1 base clipped from V and 1 base from J, the junction kept 7 bases outside the gene matches. The CDR3 has 17 residues. The germline CDR1 and CDR2 sequences are SEHNR and FQNEAQ (reference sequence). CDR3 residues: CASSLEPGQPSYNEQFF. Written as DNA, the CDR3 is TGTGCCAGCAGCTTAGAGCCGGGACAGCCTTCCTACAATGAGCAGTTCTTC.

This chain uses TRBV5-1 with TRBJ2-1; 7 nucleotides match TRBD2. Germline values: CDR1 SGHRS, CDR2 YFSETQ. V trimming: 1 base; J trimming: 6 bases; junction bases outside the gene matches: 10. The CDR3 has 16 amino acids. The CDR3 DNA is TGCGCCAGCAGCTTGATGGCAGGGAGGGTGTCCAATGAGCAGTTCTTC. The encoded protein is CASSLMAGRVSNEQFF.

The chain recombines TRBV19 with TRBJ2-1; 8 bases fit TRBD1. J lost 5 bases, V lost 7 bases, and 10 bases had no gene match. From germline, CDR1 is LNHDA and CDR2 SQIVND (reference sequence). The CDR3 is made up of 15 amino acids. CDR3 region: CASTRTGKLHNEQFF. In nucleotides, the CDR3 is TGTGCCAGTACCAGGACAGGGAAACTCCACAATGAGCAGTTCTTC.

Only a few counts were recorded for this clone. CDR3 region: CASSSRRSSIGANVLTF. The CDR3 DNA reads TGTGCCAGCAGCTCTCGACGGAGTTCGATCGGGGCCAACGTCCTGACTTTC. J is TRBJ2-6 and V is TRBV3-1 (or the pseudogene TRBV3-2); D unresolved. Germline loops: CDR1 LGHDT, CDR2 YNNKEL (reference sequence). The CDR3 is made up of 17 amino acids. V was cut by 5 bases and J by 4 bases, with 18 bases left in between.

The chain is built from TRBV2 and TRBJ1-5; D ambiguous. The length of the CDR3 is 15 residues. V was cut by 6 bases and J by 4 bases, with 16 bases left in between. Germline values: CDR1 SNHLY, CDR2 FYNNEI. The CDR3 spells CASSFDSEGNQPQHF. The CDR3 bases are TGTGCCAGCAGCTTTGACTCAGAGGGTAATCAGCCCCAGCATTTT.

This chain links TRBV5-4 with TRBJ2-1; 12 bases are a match to TRBD2. In germline, CDR1 is SGHNT, CDR2 YYREEE (reference sequence). The CDR3 has 15 amino acids. After removal of 4 bases from V and 5 bases from J, the junction contained 4 bases not matched to a gene. This CDR3 is CASSQTSGSHNEQFF. CDR3 in DNA: TGTGCCAGCAGCCAGACTAGCGGGAGCCACAATGAGCAGTTCTTC.

This rearrangement joins TRBV27 to TRBJ2-2, with D uncertain. Germline V gene lookup returns CDR1 MNHEY and CDR2 SMNVEV (reference sequence). The germline V and J ends were trimmed by 5 bases and 4 bases, with 20 bases remaining between them. This CDR3 has 17 amino acids. The CDR3 DNA reads TGTGCCAGCAGTAAAACCCCCCCCCAAGCACGCACCGGGGAGCTGTTTTTT. Translation: CASSKTPPQARTGELFF.

This chain uses TRBV4-2 with TRBJ1-1; no definite D call. V dropped 4 bases and J dropped 1 base, with 10 bases sitting between them. This CDR3 comprises 14 residues. Germline V gives CDR1 LGHNA, CDR2 YNFKEQ. CDR3 coding DNA: TGTGCCAGCAGCCCCGACACGGCGAACACTGAAGCTTTCTTT. Translated: CASSPDTANTEAFF.

The chain is built from TRBV10-2 and TRBJ2-2; D is unclear. Germline CDR1 WSHSY, CDR2 SAAADI. The CDR3 totals 14 residues. With 2 bases removed from V and 4 bases from J, the gap between germline ends came to 8 bases. Here the CDR3 reads CASSETVGTGELFF. The CDR3 DNA follows: TGCGCCAGCAGTGAGACAGTGGGCACCGGGGAGCTGTTTTTT.

This clone has more than one count but fewer than ten. CDR3 DNA sequence: TGTGCCAGCAGCCCCTTGGGCAGGGGAAATTCACCCCTCCACTTT. It is translated as CASSPLGRGNSPLHF. The rearrangement links TRBV5-5 to TRBJ1-6; D perhaps matches TRBD1 (6 bases). V was cut by 4 bases and J by 7 bases, with 15 bases left in between. CDR1 and CDR2 (germline): SGHKS, YYEKEE (reference sequence). This CDR3 has 15 residues. The full variable domain, completed using reference TRBV5-5 and TRBJ1-6, is DAGVTQSPTHLIKTRGQQVTLRCSPISGHKSVSWYQQVLGQGPQFIFQYYEKEERGRGNFPDRFSARQFPNYSSELNVNALLLGDSALYLCASSPLGRGNSPLHFGNGTRLTVT.

The gene calls are TRBV9 and TRBJ2-1; maybe TRBD2 (6 bases). The CDR3 runs 16 residues. CDR1 is SGDLS and CDR2 is YYNGEE in the germline V gene. Trimming removed 0 bases from V and 4 bases from J, with 14 bases in between. The CDR3 DNA is TGTGCCAGCAGCGTAGGGGGACTTCCCATTTACAATGAGCAGTTCTTC. Residues: CASSVGGLPIYNEQFF.

The V call is TRBV28, the J call TRBJ1-1, with no clear D. Per germline, CDR1 MDHEN and CDR2 SYDVKM. The V and J ends lost 5 bases and 12 bases respectively, with 13 bases between them. The length of the CDR3 is 11 residues. The CDR3 region is CASSISRVTFF. The CDR3 coding sequence is TGTGCCAGCAGTATTAGTCGTGTAACTTTCTTT.